This entry describes one TCR beta chain. The antigen remains unidentified. The CDR3 has 13 amino acids. The data belong to a study of T cells expressing NK-cell markers. Background on the study: Source material for TCR beta repertoires consisted of sorted CD3+CD56+NKG2C+, CD3+CD56+NKG2C- and CD3+CD56-NKG2C+ T cells. Findings and caveats of the study: Dominant NKG2C+ clonotypes were found to form about 1.0-7.0% of CD8+ T cells in a handful of donors. The study found these clonotypes also leading the CD3+CD56-NKG2C+ fraction in several donors. It remained uncertain whether the expanded NKG2C+ T cell clones were specific for HCMV antigens.

TCRdb reprocessed the 5' RACE reads, keeping one entry per CDR3 protein, no DNA. This table lists hundreds of thousands of distinct CDR3 sequences. Sequenced: blood T cells: a sorted CD56 or NKG2C T cell subset, CD4+ or CD8+ T cells, or bulk PBMC T cells (not recorded which). The gene calls are TRBV12-3 or TRBV12-4 and TRBJ1-6; the TCRdb call, TRBD1, lacks DNA for checking. The receptor comes from a man aged 18-75 years in good health. The CDR3 spells CASQGVPNSPLHF.